This T cell receptor (beta chain) was sequenced in a study of T cell responses to AZD1222 COVID-19 vaccine. Study-wide results and limits: Scientists sampled the repertoires only once the peak T cell response had passed. Donors in the cohort were predominantly white British and more often female, and clonal diversity was possibly underestimated.

Doses given second, at about 4 or about 12 weeks, were pooled. V was clipped by 0 bases and J by 3 bases, with 21 bases between them. This CDR3 comprises 18 residues. Germline CDR1 reads LGHNA; CDR2 reads YNFKEQ. Concerning this clone itself: Antigen: not known.

Produced via immunoSEQ multiplex PCR; TCRdb's table is partial and in-frame only. The sample carries about 150,000 clones, approximately 90% recorded once. Material: peripheral blood, obtained 28 days after the second AZD1222 dose. The chain employs TRBV4-2 and TRBJ2-7; no firm D call. The source of this sequence is an adult who received the AZD1222 COVID-19 vaccine. As DNA, the CDR3 is TGTGCCAGCAGCCAAGATAATGGAGACCGTGAATGGGGCTACGAGCAGTACTTC. Residues: CASSQDNGDREWGYEQYF.